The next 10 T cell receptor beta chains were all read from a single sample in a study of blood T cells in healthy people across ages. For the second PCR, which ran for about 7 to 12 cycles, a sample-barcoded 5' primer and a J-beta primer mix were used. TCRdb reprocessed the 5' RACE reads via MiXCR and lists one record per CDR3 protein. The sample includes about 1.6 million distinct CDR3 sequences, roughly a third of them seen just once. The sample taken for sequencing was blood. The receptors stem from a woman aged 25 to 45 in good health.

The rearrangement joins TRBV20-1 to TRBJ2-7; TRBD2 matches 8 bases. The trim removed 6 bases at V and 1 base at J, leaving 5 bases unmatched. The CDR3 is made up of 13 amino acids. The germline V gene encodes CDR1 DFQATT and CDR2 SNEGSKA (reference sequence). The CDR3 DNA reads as TGCAGTGCCCCCCCGGGGGGGTCCTACGAGCAGTACTTC. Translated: CSAPPGGSYEQYF.

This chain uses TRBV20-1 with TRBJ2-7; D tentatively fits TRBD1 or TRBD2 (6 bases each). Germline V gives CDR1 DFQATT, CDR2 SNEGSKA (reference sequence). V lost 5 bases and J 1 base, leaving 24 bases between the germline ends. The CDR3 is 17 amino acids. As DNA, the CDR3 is TGCAGTGCTCCATCCGGGAGTCGACAGGCATTTTCCTACGAGCAGTACTTC. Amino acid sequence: CSAPSGSRQAFSYEQYF.

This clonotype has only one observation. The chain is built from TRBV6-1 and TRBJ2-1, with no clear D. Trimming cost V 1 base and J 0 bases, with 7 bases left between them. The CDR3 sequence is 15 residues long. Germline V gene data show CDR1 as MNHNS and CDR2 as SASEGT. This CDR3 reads CASSEVGDSYNEQFF. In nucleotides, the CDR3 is TGTGCCAGCAGTGAAGTTGGGGACTCCTACAATGAGCAGTTCTTC.

This chain's CDR3 is CASSPRRGETEAFF. The CDR3 DNA is TGTGCCAGCTCACCACGCAGGGGGGAGACTGAAGCTTTCTTT. The chain carries TRBV18 and TRBJ1-1, with 7 positions matching TRBD1. The CDR3 is 14 residues long. J was trimmed by 5 bases and V by 1 base; bases with no gene match: 4. The germline CDR1 and CDR2 sequences are KGHSH and LQKENI.

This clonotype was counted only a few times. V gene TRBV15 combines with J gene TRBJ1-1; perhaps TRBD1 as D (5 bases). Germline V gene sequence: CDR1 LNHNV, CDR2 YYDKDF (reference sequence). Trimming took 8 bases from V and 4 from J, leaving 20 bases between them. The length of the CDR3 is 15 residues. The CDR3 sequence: CATRRGTTGSTEAFF. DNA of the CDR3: TGTGCCACCCGGCGTGGGACCACCGGGAGCACTGAAGCTTTCTTT.

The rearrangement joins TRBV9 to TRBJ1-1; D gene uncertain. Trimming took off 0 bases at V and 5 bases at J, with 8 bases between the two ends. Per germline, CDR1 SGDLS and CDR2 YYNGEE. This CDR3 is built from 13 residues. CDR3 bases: TGTGCCAGCAGCGTAGATTCCCGGACTGAAGCTTTCTTT. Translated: CASSVDSRTEAFF.

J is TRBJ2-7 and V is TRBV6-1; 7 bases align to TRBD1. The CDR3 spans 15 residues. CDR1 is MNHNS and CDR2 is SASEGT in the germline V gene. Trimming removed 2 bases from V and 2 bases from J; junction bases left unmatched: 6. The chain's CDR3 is CASSELDRATYEQYF. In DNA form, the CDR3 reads TGTGCCAGCAGTGAACTCGACAGGGCGACCTACGAGCAGTACTTC.

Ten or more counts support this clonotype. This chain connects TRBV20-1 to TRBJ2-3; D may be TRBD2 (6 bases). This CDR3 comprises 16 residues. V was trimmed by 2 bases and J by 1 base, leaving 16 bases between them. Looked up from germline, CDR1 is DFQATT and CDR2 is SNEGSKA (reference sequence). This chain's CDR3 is CSARTYWPGGTDTQYF. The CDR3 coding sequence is TGCAGTGCTAGAACGTACTGGCCGGGAGGCACAGATACGCAGTATTTT.

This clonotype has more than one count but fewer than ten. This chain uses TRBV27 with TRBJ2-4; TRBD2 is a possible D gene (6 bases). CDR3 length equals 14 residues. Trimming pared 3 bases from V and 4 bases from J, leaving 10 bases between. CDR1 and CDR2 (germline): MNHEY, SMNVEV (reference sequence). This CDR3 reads CASSFGGPKNIQYF. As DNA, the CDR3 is TGTGCCAGCAGTTTCGGAGGGCCGAAAAACATTCAGTACTTC.

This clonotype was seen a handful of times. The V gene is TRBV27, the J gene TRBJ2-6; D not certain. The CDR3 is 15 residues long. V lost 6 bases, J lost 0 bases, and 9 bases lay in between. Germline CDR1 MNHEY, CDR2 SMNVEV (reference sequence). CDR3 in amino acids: CASSESDSGANVLTF. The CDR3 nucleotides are TGTGCCAGCAGCGAATCAGACTCTGGGGCCAACGTCCTGACTTTC.